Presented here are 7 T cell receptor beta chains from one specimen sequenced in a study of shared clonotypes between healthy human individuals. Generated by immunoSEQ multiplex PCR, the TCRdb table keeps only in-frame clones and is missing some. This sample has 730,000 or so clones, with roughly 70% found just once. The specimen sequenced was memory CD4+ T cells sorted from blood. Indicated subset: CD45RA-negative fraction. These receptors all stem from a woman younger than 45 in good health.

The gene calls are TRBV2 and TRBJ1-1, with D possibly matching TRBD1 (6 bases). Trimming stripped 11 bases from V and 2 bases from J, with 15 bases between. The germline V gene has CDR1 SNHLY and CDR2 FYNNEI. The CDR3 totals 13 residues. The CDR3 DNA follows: TGTGCCGGAAACAGGGTAGTAAACACTGAAGCTTTCTTT. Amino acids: CAGNRVVNTEAFF.

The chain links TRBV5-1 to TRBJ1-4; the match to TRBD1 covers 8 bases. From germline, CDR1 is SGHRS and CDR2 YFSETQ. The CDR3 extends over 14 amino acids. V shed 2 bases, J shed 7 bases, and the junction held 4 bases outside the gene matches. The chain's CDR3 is CASSFGQGGEKLFF. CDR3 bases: TGCGCCAGCAGCTTTGGACAGGGCGGTGAAAAACTGTTTTTT.

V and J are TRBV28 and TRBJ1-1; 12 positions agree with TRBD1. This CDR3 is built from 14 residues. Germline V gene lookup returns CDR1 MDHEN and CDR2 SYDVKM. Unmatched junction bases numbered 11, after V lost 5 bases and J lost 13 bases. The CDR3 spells CASSPTGTGGVVFF. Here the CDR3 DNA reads TGTGCCAGCAGTCCAACCGGGACAGGGGGCGTCGTTTTCTTT.

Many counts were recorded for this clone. The CDR3 reads CSVAGTDSGNTIYF. CDR3 DNA: TGCAGCGTTGCCGGGACAGACTCTGGAAACACCATATATTTT. The V and J genes are TRBV29-1 and TRBJ1-3; the match to TRBD1 covers 7 bases. Germline CDR1 is SQVTM and CDR2 is ANQGSEA. The CDR3 sequence is 14 residues long. After removal of 4 bases from V and 0 bases from J, the junction contained 3 bases not matched to a gene.

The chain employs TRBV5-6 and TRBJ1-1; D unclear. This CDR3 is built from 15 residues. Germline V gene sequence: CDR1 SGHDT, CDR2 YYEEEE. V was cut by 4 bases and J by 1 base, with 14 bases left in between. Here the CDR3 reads CASSPDPRSNTEAFF. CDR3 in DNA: TGTGCCAGCAGCCCGGACCCTCGATCGAACACTGAAGCTTTCTTT.

This chain's CDR3 is CASSEGGRAYNEQFF. The CDR3, as DNA: TGTGCCAGCAGTGAAGGCGGGAGAGCTTACAATGAGCAGTTCTTC. The V call is TRBV2, the J call TRBJ2-1; 7 nucleotides match TRBD2. V gave up 1 base and J gave up 4 bases; unmatched junction bases: 4. This CDR3 is 15 amino acids long. Germline CDR1 is SNHLY and CDR2 is FYNNEI. Combining the CDR3 with reference TRBV2 and TRBJ2-1 gives the whole variable domain EPEVTQTPSHQVTQMGQEVILRCVPISNHLYFYWYRQILGQKVEFLVSFYNNEISEKSEIFDDQFSVERPDGSNFTLKIRSTKLEDSAMYFCASSEGGRAYNEQFFGPGTRLTVL.

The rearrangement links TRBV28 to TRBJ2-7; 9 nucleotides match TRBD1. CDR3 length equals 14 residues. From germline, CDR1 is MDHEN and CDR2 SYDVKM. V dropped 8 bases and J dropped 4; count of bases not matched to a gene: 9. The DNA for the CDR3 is TGTGCCAGCCGGACAGGGGCGATACCATACGAGCAGTACTTC. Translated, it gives CASRTGAIPYEQYF.